The 26 T cell receptor beta chains below all came from one sample that was sequenced in a study of blood T cell repertoires in COVID-19. Here immunoSEQ multiplex PCR was the method, and the copy in TCRdb shows in-frame clones only, minus some. Here the sample spans approximately 100,000 clones, 87% being singletons. Sequences were obtained from peripheral blood. These receptors were taken from a man aged 50 or older with acute or convalescent COVID-19.

The V call is TRBV24-1, the J call TRBJ2-1, with TRBD2 identical over 14 bases. The CDR3 runs 19 residues. Trimming took 0 bases from V and 0 from J; bases not matched to a gene: 3. Germline values: CDR1 KGHDR, CDR2 SFDVKD. CDR3 sequence (DNA): TGTGCCACCAGTGATTTGAGGACTAGCGGGAGGTCCTCCTACAATGAGCAGTTCTTC. Translating it yields CATSDLRTSGRSSYNEQFF.

This chain links TRBV7-8 with TRBJ2-1; 8 positions agree with TRBD2. The CDR3 is 15 amino acids. Germline values: CDR1 SGHVS, CDR2 FQNEAQ. With 1 base clipped from V and 6 bases from J, the junction kept 5 bases outside the gene matches. In DNA, the CDR3 is TGTGCCAGCAGCTTAGGGCTAGCGGGTGGCAATGAGCAGTTCTTC. Its translation is CASSLGLAGGNEQFF.

This sequence joins TRBV4-1 and TRBJ2-3, with unresolved D. The CDR3 is 14 residues long. V lost 0 bases and J 6 bases, leaving 10 bases between the germline ends. Germline V gene sequence: CDR1 MGHRA, CDR2 YSYEKL. DNA of the CDR3: TGCGCCAGCAGCCAAGAGAGTTGGTCGGATACGCAGTATTTT. Translated, it gives CASSQESWSDTQYF.

This clone was observed once. The chain employs TRBV4-1 and TRBJ2-3; D gene unclear. The germline V gene encodes CDR1 MGHRA and CDR2 YSYEKL. V dropped 0 bases and J dropped 10 bases, with 8 bases sitting between them. CDR3 length: 12 residues. CDR3 residues: CASSQEYSPQYF. In nucleotides, the CDR3 is TGCGCCAGCAGCCAAGAATATAGTCCGCAGTATTTT.

The chain is built from TRBV30 and TRBJ2-7; 10 positions match TRBD1. CDR3 length: 13 residues. Looked up from germline, CDR1 is GTSNPN and CDR2 is SVGIG (reference sequence). The ends lost 5 bases at V and 4 bases at J; junction bases unmatched: 5. CDR3: CAWARDRGYEQYF. The CDR3 DNA sequence: TGTGCCTGGGCTCGGGACAGGGGTTACGAGCAGTACTTC. Drawing the rest from reference TRBV30 and TRBJ2-7, the complete variable domain is SQTIHQWPATLVQPVGSPLSLECTVEGTSNPNLYWYRQAAGRGLQLLFYSVGIGQISSEVPQNLSASRPQDRQFILSSKKLLLSDSGFYLCAWARDRGYEQYFGPGTRLTVT.

The J gene is TRBJ1-1, the V gene TRBV5-1, with 9 positions matching TRBD1. The V segment lost 0 bases and the J segment 3 bases; nucleotides outside the gene matches: 9. The CDR3 is made up of 17 amino acids. Germline CDR1 reads SGHRS; CDR2 reads YFSETQ. Here the CDR3 DNA reads TGCGCCAGCAGCTTGGCCAAAAGGACAGGGGATGACACTGAAGCTTTCTTT. This encodes CASSLAKRTGDDTEAFF. Using reference TRBV5-1 and TRBJ1-1 for the parts outside the CDR3, the full variable domain is KAGVTQTPRYLIKTRGQQVTLSCSPISGHRSVSWYQQTPGQGLQFLFEYFSETQRNKGNFPGRFSGRQFSNSRSEMNVSTLELGDSALYLCASSLAKRTGDDTEAFFGQGTRLTVV.

The chain employs TRBV27 and TRBJ2-7, with TRBD1 matching 8 bases. The V segment lost 2 bases and the J segment 6 bases; nucleotides outside the gene matches: 6. The CDR3 contains 14 residues. Per the germline V gene, CDR1 is MNHEY and CDR2 is SMNVEV (reference sequence). This CDR3 reads CASSLSRGRGEQYF. The CDR3, as DNA: TGTGCCAGCAGTTTAAGCAGGGGGCGAGGCGAGCAGTACTTC.

The rearrangement joins TRBV15 to TRBJ2-3, with D maybe TRBD2 (5 bases). Germline assignment: CDR1 LNHNV and CDR2 YYDKDF (reference sequence). V was clipped by 4 bases and J by 2 bases, with 13 bases between them. This CDR3 is 15 amino acids long. The CDR3 is CATSKAEPVTDTQYF. The CDR3 DNA reads as TGTGCCACCAGCAAAGCGGAACCCGTCACAGATACGCAGTATTTT.

V usage is TRBV16 and J usage is TRBJ1-2; TRBD1 matches at 7 bases. Germline V lookup: CDR1 KGHSY, CDR2 FQNENV. V was clipped by 4 bases and J by 1 base; unmatched bases: 6. The CDR3 sequence is 15 residues long. Here the CDR3 reads CASSPPDRFNYGYTF. The DNA of the CDR3 is TGTGCCAGCAGCCCCCCGGACAGGTTTAACTATGGCTACACCTTC.

The chain links TRBV5-1 to TRBJ2-3; possible D gene TRBD2, 5 bases. The CDR3 length is 15 residues. Germline V gene data show CDR1 as SGHRS and CDR2 as YFSETQ. The germline V and J ends were trimmed by 0 bases and 0 bases, with 8 bases remaining between them. This chain's CDR3 is CASSLDSASTDTQYF. The CDR3, as DNA: TGCGCCAGCAGCTTGGATAGCGCAAGCACAGATACGCAGTATTTT.

The V call is TRBV28, the J call TRBJ2-6; weak D call: TRBD2 (6 bases). Trimming took 4 bases from V and 5 from J, leaving 12 bases between them. Germline V CDR1 and CDR2: MDHEN, SYDVKM. This CDR3 has 15 residues. CDR3 bases: TGTGCCAGCAGTTGGGCCGGGGGACGGGCCAACGTCCTGACTTTC. It yields the protein CASSWAGGRANVLTF.

This chain links TRBV2 with TRBJ1-2; a possible D gene is TRBD1 (5 bases). This CDR3 comprises 13 residues. The V end was cut by 7 bases, the J end by 0 bases, with 9 bases between. Germline assignment: CDR1 SNHLY and CDR2 FYNNEI. Here the CDR3 DNA reads TGTGCCAGCATTGGAGGGGCTAACTATGGCTACACCTTC. It yields the protein CASIGGANYGYTF.

The chain couples TRBV19 to TRBJ2-5; D may be TRBD2 (5 bases). Trimming removed 1 base from V and 4 bases from J, with 13 bases in between. The CDR3 has 15 residues. Per the germline V gene, CDR1 is LNHDA and CDR2 is SQIVND (reference sequence). CDR3 coding DNA: TGTGCCAGTAGTATAGCGCCCGGCGGGCCAGAGACCCAGTACTTC. Its protein is CASSIAPGGPETQYF.

This rearrangement joins TRBV5-6 to TRBJ2-3; 7 nucleotides align to TRBD2. With 0 bases clipped from V and 3 bases from J, the junction kept 4 bases outside the gene matches. This CDR3 spans 15 amino acids. The germline V gene encodes CDR1 SGHDT and CDR2 YYEEEE. The CDR3 loop is CASSLGEGRTDTQYF. The CDR3 nucleotides read TGTGCCAGCAGCTTGGGGGAGGGGCGGACAGATACGCAGTATTTT.

The chain combines TRBV6-5 with TRBJ2-7, with a possible D match to TRBD2 (5 bases). Germline lookup yields CDR1 MNHEY and CDR2 SVGAGI. The V and J ends lost 7 bases and 2 bases respectively, with 6 bases between them. The CDR3 sequence is 11 residues long. CDR3 DNA sequence: TGTGCCAGCACGGGGACCTACGAGCAGTACTTC. This encodes CASTGTYEQYF.

This chain connects TRBV27 to TRBJ2-7; D possibly corresponds to TRBD2 (6 bases). With 5 bases removed from V and 3 bases from J, the gap between germline ends came to 14 bases. The V gene's germline CDR1 is MNHEY and CDR2 SMNVEV (reference sequence). CDR3 length equals 14 residues. CDR3 residues: CASSVRPGVYEQYF. The CDR3 DNA follows: TGTGCCAGCAGTGTCCGACCGGGAGTCTACGAGCAGTACTTC.

This chain links TRBV5-1 with TRBJ1-3; 7 nucleotides agree with TRBD1. The V gene end was trimmed by 4 bases and the J gene end by 4 bases; junction bases not matched to a gene: 8. The germline V gene has CDR1 SGHRS and CDR2 YFSETQ. The CDR3 spans 15 residues. The CDR3 reads CASSLVTGQGNTIYF. The CDR3 region has the DNA TGCGCCAGCAGCCTGGTGACAGGGCAAGGAAACACCATATATTTT.

This rearrangement joins TRBV4-1 to TRBJ2-3; D uncertain. Germline values: CDR1 MGHRA, CDR2 YSYEKL. Deletions cut 0 bases from V and 10 bases from J, with 14 bases between. The CDR3 spans 14 residues. The CDR3 nucleotides read TGCGCCAGCAGCCAAGAGTCTAAGAGCTCCCCGCAGTATTTT. As protein: CASSQESKSSPQYF.

The V and J genes are TRBV6-5 and TRBJ2-7, with D possibly TRBD2 on 6 matching bases. Trimming stripped 8 bases from V and 0 bases from J, with 14 bases between. CDR3 length: 14 amino acids. Germline V gene lookup returns CDR1 MNHEY and CDR2 SVGAGI. The CDR3 is CASSRDFVSYEQYF. The CDR3 nucleotides are TGTGCCAGCTCGAGGGACTTCGTCTCCTACGAGCAGTACTTC.

The chain joins TRBV2 to TRBJ2-2; 7 nucleotides align to TRBD2. V shed 6 bases and J 4 bases; nucleotides not matched to a gene: 5. In germline, CDR1 is SNHLY, CDR2 FYNNEI. The CDR3 is 14 amino acids. CDR3: CASRGGVGTGELFF. The CDR3 nucleotides are TGTGCCAGCAGGGGAGGGGTCGGCACCGGGGAGCTGTTTTTT.

V gene TRBV5-1 combines with J gene TRBJ1-1; the D gene is possibly TRBD1 (5 bases). CDR3 length: 15 amino acids. Trimming pared 4 bases from V and 4 bases from J, leaving 17 bases between. Germline lookup yields CDR1 SGHRS and CDR2 YFSETQ. In DNA, the CDR3 is TGCGCCAGCAGCCAGGGTCCCTCACTCATCACTGAAGCTTTCTTT. Protein: CASSQGPSLITEAFF.

The chain employs TRBV28 and TRBJ1-4; TRBD1 aligns across 8 bases. This CDR3 region has 18 residues. CDR1 is MDHEN, CDR2 SYDVKM, per germline. J was trimmed by 0 bases and V by 1 base; bases with no gene match: 7. CDR3 protein: CASSLLTRGRATNEKLFF. CDR3 DNA: TGTGCCAGCAGTTTATTAACCAGGGGGCGGGCAACTAATGAAAAACTGTTTTTT.

The chain couples TRBV28 to TRBJ1-5, with D possibly being TRBD1 (5 bases). This CDR3 is 13 amino acids long. Germline V gene sequence: CDR1 MDHEN, CDR2 SYDVKM. The V end lost 4 bases, the J end lost 3 bases, and 7 bases lay between the germline ends. As DNA, the CDR3 is TGTGCCAGCAGTTCGGGACTCAATCAGCCCCAGCATTTT. It specifies CASSSGLNQPQHF.

V usage is TRBV5-1 and J usage is TRBJ2-5; TRBD1 is a possible D gene (6 bases). Germline V gives CDR1 SGHRS, CDR2 YFSETQ. Deletions cut 4 bases from V and 2 bases from J, with 15 bases between. The CDR3 has 15 residues. The CDR3 reads CASSTQGSWQETQYF. The CDR3 nucleotides are TGCGCCAGCAGCACACAGGGAAGTTGGCAAGAGACCCAGTACTTC.

On this clone: The junction departs from germline at one end; a sequencing error may be responsible. The chain recombines TRBV7-2 with TRBJ2-7; 7 bases line up with TRBD1. Looked up from germline, CDR1 is SGHTA and CDR2 is FQGNSA. This CDR3 has 12 amino acids. CDR3 sequence reads: CASSSYTGTESF. The CDR3 region has the DNA TGTGCCAGCAGCTCGTACACCGGGACAGAGAGTTTC.

The chain carries TRBV7-2 and TRBJ2-7; 8 nucleotides match TRBD2. The V gene's germline CDR1 is SGHTA and CDR2 FQGNSA. Germline trimming cut 4 bases from V and 7 bases from J; bases unmatched to any gene: 9. The CDR3 is 14 amino acids. CDR3 coding DNA: TGTGCCAGCAGCTCAAGTCGGGGGGGATGGGAGCAGTACTTC. It specifies CASSSSRGGWEQYF.